The present TCR beta chain was sequenced within a study of blood T cell repertoires in COVID-19. Study-level information: Samples of COVID-19 (acute and convalescent) were obtained from the United States, Italy and Spain. The cDNA or gDNA used as material had been derived from T cells, B-cell-depleted T cells, or PBMCs.

Some clones are missing from TCRdb's copy, which holds only in-frame ones; the method was immunoSEQ multiplex PCR. The sample gives about 250,000 clones, about nine tenths of which show up once; 0.94% is in the top ten. The V end was cut by 3 bases, the J end by 1 base, with 15 bases between. Germline CDR1 and CDR2: KGHSH and LQKENI. The CDR3 length is 16 residues. The chain combines TRBV18 with TRBJ1-1; D ambiguous. The sample taken for sequencing was peripheral blood. The origin of this receptor is a woman in her 40s who had recovered from COVID-19. This CDR3 is CASSPGRPTWNTEAFF. The CDR3 DNA sequence: TGTGCCAGCTCACCGGGCAGGCCTACCTGGAACACTGAAGCTTTCTTT.